This T cell receptor beta chain was recorded in a study of pediatric ulcerative colitis. The germline V gene encodes CDR1 KGHSH and CDR2 LQKENI. This CDR3 is built from 16 residues. Germline trimming cut 3 bases from V and 4 bases from J; bases unmatched to any gene: 8. Using immunoSEQ multiplex PCR, the repertoire was profiled, and TCRdb retains in-frame clones only, with some absent. In the table there are more than 50,000 clones, 70% to 85% of which are singletons. The sequence was obtained from a boy aged 5 to 17 with moderate ulcerative colitis. The V call is TRBV18, the J call TRBJ2-1; 8 bases align to TRBD1. Material for sequencing was blood. DNA for the CDR3: TGTGCCAGCTCACCCACAGACAGGGGAGGTTACAATGAGCAGTTCTTC. This codes for CASSPTDRGGYNEQFF.